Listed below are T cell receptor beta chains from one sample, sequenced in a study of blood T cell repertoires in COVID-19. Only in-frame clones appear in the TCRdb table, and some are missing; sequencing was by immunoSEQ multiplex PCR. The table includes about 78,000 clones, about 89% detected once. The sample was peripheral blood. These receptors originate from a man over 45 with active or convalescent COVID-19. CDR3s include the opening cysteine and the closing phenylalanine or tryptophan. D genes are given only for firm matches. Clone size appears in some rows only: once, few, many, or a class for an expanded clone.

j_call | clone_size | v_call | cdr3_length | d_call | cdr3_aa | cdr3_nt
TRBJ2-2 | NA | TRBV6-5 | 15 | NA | CASSPGGTGTGELFF | TGTGCCAGCAGTCCCGGGGGGACAGGTACCGGGGAGCTGTTTTTT
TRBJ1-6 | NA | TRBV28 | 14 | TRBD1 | CASSLVQGNSPLHF | TGTGCCAGCAGTTTGGTACAGGGGAATTCACCCCTCCACTTT
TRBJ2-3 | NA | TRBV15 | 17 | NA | CATSRPRGILGTDTQYF | TGTGCCACCAGCAGACCTCGAGGGATCCTAGGCACAGATACGCAGTATTTT
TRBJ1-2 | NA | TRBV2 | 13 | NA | CASSTGVGYGYTF | TGTGCCAGCAGTACGGGGGTGGGCTATGGCTACACCTTC
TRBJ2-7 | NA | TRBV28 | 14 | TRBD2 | CASSSSGGTLEQYF | TGTGCCAGCAGCTCTAGCGGGGGGACTCTCGAGCAGTACTTC
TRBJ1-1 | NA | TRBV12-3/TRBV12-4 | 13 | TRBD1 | CASSLGGTGEAFF | TGTGCCAGCAGTTTGGGGGGGACAGGGGAAGCTTTCTTT
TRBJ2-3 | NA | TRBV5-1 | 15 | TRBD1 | CASSPTGGEADTQYF | TGCGCCAGCAGCCCGACAGGGGGAGAGGCAGATACGCAGTATTTT
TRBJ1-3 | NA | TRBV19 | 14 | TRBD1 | CASSDGTGWNTIYF | TGTGCCAGTTCGGATGGGACAGGGTGGAACACCATATATTTT
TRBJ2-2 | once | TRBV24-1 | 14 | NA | CATSEDSNTGELFF | TGTGCCACCAGTGAAGACAGTAACACCGGGGAGCTGTTTTTT
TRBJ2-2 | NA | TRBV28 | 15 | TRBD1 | CASSSGQAHTGELFF | TGTGCCAGCAGTTCAGGACAGGCACACACCGGGGAGCTGTTTTTT
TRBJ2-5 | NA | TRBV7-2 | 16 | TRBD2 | CASSLSAAGGQETQYF | TGTGCCAGCAGCTTATCCGCAGCGGGGGGGCAAGAGACCCAGTACTTC